This T cell receptor (beta chain) was sequenced in a study of response to subunit inactivated influenza vaccine. This CDR3 has 15 amino acids. Trimming removed 5 bases from V and 4 bases from J; junction bases left unmatched: 10. Germline V gene lookup returns CDR1 SQVTM and CDR2 ANQGSEA. To note about this clonotype: Its cognate antigen is unknown.

Each CDR3 protein is one row after TCRdb ran MiXCR on the RT-PCR reads. Of roughly 460,000 distinct CDR3 sequences listed, approximately 10% are singletons. Overall study findings and caveats: Few new T cells, the authors suggested, are recruited by each seasonal influenza vaccination.

The J gene is TRBJ2-3, the V gene TRBV29-1; 9 bases agree with TRBD1. The sample here was PBMCs from blood, taken around seven weeks after vaccination. The receptor was derived from a man in his forties or fifties who received an inactivated influenza vaccine. The CDR3 nucleotides read TGCAGCGTTCGGACAGGGGTCCCACACGCAGATACGCAGTATTTT. This translates into CSVRTGVPHADTQYF.